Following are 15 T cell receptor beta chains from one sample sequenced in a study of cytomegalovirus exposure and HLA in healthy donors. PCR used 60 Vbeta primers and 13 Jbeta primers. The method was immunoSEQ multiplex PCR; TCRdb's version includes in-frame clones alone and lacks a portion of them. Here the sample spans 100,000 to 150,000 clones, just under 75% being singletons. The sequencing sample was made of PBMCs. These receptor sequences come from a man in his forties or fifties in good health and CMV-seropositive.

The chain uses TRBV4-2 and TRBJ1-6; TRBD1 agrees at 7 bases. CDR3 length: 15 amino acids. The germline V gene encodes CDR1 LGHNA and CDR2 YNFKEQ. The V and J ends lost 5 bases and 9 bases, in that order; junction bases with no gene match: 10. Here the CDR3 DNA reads TGTGCCAGCAGCGAAAGCCAGGGGGTTCTTTCACCCCTCCACTTT. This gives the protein CASSESQGVLSPLHF.

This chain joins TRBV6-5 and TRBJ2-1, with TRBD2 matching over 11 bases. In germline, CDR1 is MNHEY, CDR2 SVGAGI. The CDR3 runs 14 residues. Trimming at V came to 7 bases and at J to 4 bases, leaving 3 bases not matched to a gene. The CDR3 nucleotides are TGTGCCAGCAAGACTAGCGGGGCTTACAATGAGCAGTTCTTC. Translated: CASKTSGAYNEQFF.

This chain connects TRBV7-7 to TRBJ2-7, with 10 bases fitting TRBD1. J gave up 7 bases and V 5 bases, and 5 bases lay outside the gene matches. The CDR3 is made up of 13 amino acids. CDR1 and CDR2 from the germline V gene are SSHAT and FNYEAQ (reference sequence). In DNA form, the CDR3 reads TGTGCCAGCAGCATAGACAGGGGGCAAGAGCAGTACTTC. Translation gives CASSIDRGQEQYF. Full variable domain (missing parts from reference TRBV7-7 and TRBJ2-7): GAGVSQSPRYKVTKRGQDVTLRCDPISSHATLYWYQQALGQGPEFLTYFNYEAQPDKSGLPSDRFSAERPEGSISTLTIQRTEQRDSAMYRCASSIDRGQEQYFGPGTRLTVT.

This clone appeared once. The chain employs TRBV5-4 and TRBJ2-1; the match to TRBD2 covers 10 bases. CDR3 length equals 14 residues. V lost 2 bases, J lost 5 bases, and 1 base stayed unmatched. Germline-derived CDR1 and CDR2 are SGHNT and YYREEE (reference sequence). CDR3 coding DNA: TGTGCCAGCAGCTTTGGACTAGCGGACAATGAGCAGTTCTTC. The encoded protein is CASSFGLADNEQFF.

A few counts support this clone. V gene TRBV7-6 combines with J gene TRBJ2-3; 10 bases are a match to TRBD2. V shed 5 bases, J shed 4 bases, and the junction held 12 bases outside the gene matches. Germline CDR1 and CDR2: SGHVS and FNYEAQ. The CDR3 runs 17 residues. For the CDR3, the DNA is TGTGCCAGCAGCGATAGCGGGGGGATTACCATGGCAGATACGCAGTATTTT. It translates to CASSDSGGITMADTQYF.

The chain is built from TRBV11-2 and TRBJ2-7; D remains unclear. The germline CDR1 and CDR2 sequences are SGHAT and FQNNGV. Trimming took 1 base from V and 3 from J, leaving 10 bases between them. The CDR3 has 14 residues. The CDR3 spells CASSLGSVLYEQYF. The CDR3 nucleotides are TGTGCCAGCAGCTTAGGTTCGGTACTCTACGAGCAGTACTTC.

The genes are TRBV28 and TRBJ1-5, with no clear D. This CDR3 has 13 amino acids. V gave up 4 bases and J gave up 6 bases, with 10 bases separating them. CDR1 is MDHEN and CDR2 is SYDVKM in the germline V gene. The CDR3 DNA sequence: TGTGCCAGCAGTTACAACCGCGGTCAGCCCCAGCATTTT. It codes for CASSYNRGQPQHF.

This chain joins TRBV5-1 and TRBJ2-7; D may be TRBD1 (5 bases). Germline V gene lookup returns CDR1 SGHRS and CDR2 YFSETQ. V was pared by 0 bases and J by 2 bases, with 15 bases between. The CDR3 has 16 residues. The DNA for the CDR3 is TGCGCCAGCAGCTTGGCCGCGACAGCAATCCCCTACGAGCAGTACTTC. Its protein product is CASSLAATAIPYEQYF.

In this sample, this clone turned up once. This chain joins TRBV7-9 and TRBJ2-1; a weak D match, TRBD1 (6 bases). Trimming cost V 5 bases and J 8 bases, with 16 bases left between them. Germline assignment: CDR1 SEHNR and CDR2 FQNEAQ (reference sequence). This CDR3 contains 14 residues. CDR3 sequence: CASSQGVTGDEQFF. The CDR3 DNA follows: TGTGCCAGCAGCCAGGGAGTGACAGGTGATGAGCAGTTCTTC.

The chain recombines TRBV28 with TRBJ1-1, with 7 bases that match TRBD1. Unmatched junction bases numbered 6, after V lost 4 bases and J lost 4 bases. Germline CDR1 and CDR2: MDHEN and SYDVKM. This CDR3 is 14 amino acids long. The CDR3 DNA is TGTGCCAGCAGTTACACAGGGGAGGTCACTGAAGCTTTCTTT. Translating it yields CASSYTGEVTEAFF.

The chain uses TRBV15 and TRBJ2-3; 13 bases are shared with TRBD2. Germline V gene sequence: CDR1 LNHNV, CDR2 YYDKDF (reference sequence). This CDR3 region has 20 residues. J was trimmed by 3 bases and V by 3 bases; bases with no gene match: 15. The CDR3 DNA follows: TGTGCCACCAGCAGTTCCCCCTGGACTAGCGGGAGAGTGACGACAGATACGCAGTATTTT. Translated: CATSSSPWTSGRVTTDTQYF.

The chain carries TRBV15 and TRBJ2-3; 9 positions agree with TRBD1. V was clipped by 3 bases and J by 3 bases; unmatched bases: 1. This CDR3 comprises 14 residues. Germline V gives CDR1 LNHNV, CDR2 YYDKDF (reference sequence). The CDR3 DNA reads TGTGCCACCAGCAGGGGACAGGGTACAGATACGCAGTATTTT. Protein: CATSRGQGTDTQYF.

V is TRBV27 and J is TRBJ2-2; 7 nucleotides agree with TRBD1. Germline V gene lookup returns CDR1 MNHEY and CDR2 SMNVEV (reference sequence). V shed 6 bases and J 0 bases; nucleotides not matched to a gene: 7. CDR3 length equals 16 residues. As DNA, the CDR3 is TGTGCCAGCAGGCTGAGGGGGCCCGCGAACACCGGGGAGCTGTTTTTT. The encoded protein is CASRLRGPANTGELFF.

The CDR3: CAIESSRENGWYF. CDR3 sequence (DNA): TGTGCCATCGAGAGTTCCAGGGAAAATGGTTGGTACTTC. This chain joins TRBV28 and TRBJ2-7; perhaps TRBD1 as D (5 bases). Trimming shortened V by 10 bases and J by 12 bases, and 25 bases separated the two germline ends. Germline V gene lookup returns CDR1 MDHEN and CDR2 SYDVKM. The CDR3 contains 13 residues.

CDR3 region: CASSLPSSGTTQETQYF. CDR3 nucleotide sequence: TGTGCCAGCAGCTTACCCTCTAGCGGGACCACCCAAGAGACCCAGTACTTC. The V gene is TRBV11-2, the J gene TRBJ2-5; 9 bases are a match to TRBD2. This CDR3 contains 17 residues. Germline CDR1 is SGHAT and CDR2 is FQNNGV. V dropped 2 bases and J dropped 1; count of bases not matched to a gene: 8.